This TCR beta chain was identified in a study of blood T cell repertoires in COVID-19 (dated by TCRdb to between 2020 and 2021). Regarding the study in general: Collaborator samples came from the United States, Italy and Spain and covered acute and convalescent phases of COVID-19. Nearly every sample came with metadata listing a de-identified subject ID, COVID-19 status, age in years and sex. The repertoires were released in a freely available public database meant as a resource for research on the immune response to SARS-CoV-2. Subjects who had been exposed to COVID-19, were actively infected with it, or had recovered from it provided the deeply sampled blood TCRbeta repertoires that made up the dataset. The samples were drawn from the first 160 participants of the ongoing ImmuneRACE study and from over 950 subjects provided by 6 global collaborators. Where available, HLA class I and class II types were taken from metadata supplied by the sample provider and were not determined by assay-based typing. The material from the prospective study consisted of cDNA or gDNA derived from T cells, B-cell-depleted T cells, or PBMCs. Study-wide findings and limitations: Clinical and demographic metadata were provided uncurated, with the amount varying by source and participant.

A word on this clone: The antigen it binds to is not known. No base quality information exists; no much larger clone differs at one position.

TCRbeta CDR3 regions were amplified from genomic DNA using the immunoSEQ Assay, a bias-controlled multiplex PCR. The study's processing was this. Nucleated cell counts per sample were estimated from amplification of reference gene primers within the assay. To quantify the absolute abundance of each unique TCRbeta CDR3 rearrangement, sequence reads were collapsed and filtered. For each sample, productive Simpson clonality was calculated by taking the square root of Simpson's diversity index across productive rearrangements. TCRdb stores this immuneACCESS table with in-frame sequences only. Part of the clones is absent; in the studies checked, under half of the shortfall reflects unresolved V genes, and no reason is known for the rest. That table supplies the V and J calls and clone size; D and trimming were determined from the DNA. The sample table contains 250,000 to 300,000 clones; only one count was recorded for 75% to 90% of them. The ten largest clones add up to roughly a tenth of the sample.

At one collaborating source in Seattle, patients were enrolled during active infection and were followed longitudinally through the course of disease. Collaborating institutions collected whole blood in K2EDTA tubes following their own protocols. For TCRbeta analysis, collaborators shipped samples as frozen whole blood, isolated PBMCs, or DNA extracted from either of those sample types. What was sequenced was peripheral blood. This TCR came from a woman in her 70s with COVID-19, enrolled during active disease.

The CDR3 is CASSEVGQPQHF. The nucleotide sequence is given as TGTGCCAGCAGTGAAGTCGGGCAGCCCCAGCATTTT. Rearrangement joined TRBV6-1 to TRBJ1-5, with the identity of the D gene unclear. V lost 1 base and J lost 7 bases; the stretch between them is 5 bases long. From cysteine to phenylalanine, the CDR3 is 12 amino acids long. The CDR3 DNA has 36 bases and is translated from base 1. Via the germline V gene, CDR1 is MNHNS and CDR2 SASEGT.